This is a list of T cell receptor beta chains from one sample in a study of blood T cells in healthy people across ages. MiXCR, run by TCRdb on the 5' RACE reads, gives a single entry per CDR3 protein. The table lists approximately 1.5 million distinct CDR3 sequences, roughly 43% of them singletons. The specimen sequenced was blood. Receptors originate from a woman younger than 35 in good health. Both conserved end residues are part of each CDR3. A D gene is named only where the DNA matches it firmly. Rows give clone size only sometimes, using once, few, many, or a class for an expanded clone.

v_gene: TRBV7-9
d_gene: .
j_gene: TRBJ2-3
len: 19
abundance: few
CDR3aa: CASSSPKRGPSTSTDTQYF
CDR3nt: TGTGCCAGCAGCTCCCCCAAACGGGGGCCGTCTACTAGCACAGATACGCAGTATTTT

v_gene: TRBV27
d_gene: .
j_gene: TRBJ1-5
len: 13
abundance: .
CDR3aa: CASADSPNQPQHF
CDR3nt: TGTGCCAGCGCGGACAGCCCCAATCAGCCCCAGCATTTT

v_gene: TRBV12-3/TRBV12-4
d_gene: TRBD2
j_gene: TRBJ2-7
len: 15
abundance: .
CDR3aa: CASSSTPGLAYEQYF
CDR3nt: TGTGCCAGCAGTTCCACCCCGGGACTAGCTTACGAGCAGTACTTC

v_gene: TRBV9
d_gene: .
j_gene: TRBJ2-3
len: 14
abundance: few
CDR3aa: CASSVEKGTDTQYF
CDR3nt: TGTGCCAGCAGCGTAGAAAAGGGCACAGATACGCAGTATTTT

v_gene: TRBV12-3/TRBV12-4
d_gene: TRBD2
j_gene: TRBJ2-2
len: 18
abundance: many
CDR3aa: CASSSSSGGLHNTGELFF
CDR3nt: TGTGCCAGCAGTTCCTCTAGCGGGGGTCTTCATAACACCGGGGAGCTGTTTTTT

v_gene: TRBV6-2/TRBV6-3
d_gene: .
j_gene: TRBJ2-1
len: 11
abundance: .
CDR3aa: CASTQVGEQFF
CDR3nt: TGTGCCAGCACCCAGGTAGGGGAGCAGTTCTTC

v_gene: TRBV29-1
d_gene: TRBD1
j_gene: TRBJ1-1
len: 14
abundance: .
CDR3aa: CSVQRTGKNTEAFF
CDR3nt: TGCAGCGTCCAACGGACAGGGAAGAACACTGAAGCTTTCTTT

v_gene: TRBV4-3
d_gene: .
j_gene: TRBJ2-3
len: 17
abundance: few
CDR3aa: CASSQERQRDRTDTQYF
CDR3nt: TGCGCCAGCAGCCAAGAACGGCAAAGGGATCGCACAGATACGCAGTATTTT

v_gene: TRBV6-5
d_gene: .
j_gene: TRBJ2-5
len: 14
abundance: .
CDR3aa: CASSYSASDETQYF
CDR3nt: TGTGCCAGCAGTTACTCGGCTTCGGATGAGACCCAGTACTTC

v_gene: TRBV7-2
d_gene: .
j_gene: TRBJ1-6
len: 15
abundance: .
CDR3aa: CASSKDSSYNSPPHF
CDR3nt: TGTGCCAGCAGCAAGGATAGCTCCTATAATTCACCCCCCCACTTT

v_gene: TRBV5-6
d_gene: .
j_gene: TRBJ2-6
len: 15
abundance: .
CDR3aa: CASSPSRAGANVLTF
CDR3nt: TGTGCCAGCAGCCCCAGCAGAGCGGGGGCCAACGTCCTGACTTTC

v_gene: TRBV28
d_gene: .
j_gene: TRBJ1-6
len: 15
abundance: few
CDR3aa: CASSLSRTGWSPLHF
CDR3nt: TGTGCCAGCAGTTTATCCAGAACAGGGTGGTCACCCCTCCACTTT

v_gene: TRBV2
d_gene: .
j_gene: TRBJ1-6
len: 14
abundance: .
CDR3aa: CASAPGTANSPLHF
CDR3nt: TGTGCCAGCGCCCCCGGGACCGCGAATTCACCCCTCCACTTT

v_gene: TRBV20-1
d_gene: .
j_gene: TRBJ2-4
len: 13
abundance: .
CDR3aa: CSASGQIKNIQYF
CDR3nt: TGCAGTGCTAGTGGACAGATTAAAAACATTCAGTACTTC

v_gene: TRBV12-3/TRBV12-4
d_gene: .
j_gene: TRBJ1-1
len: 14
abundance: few
CDR3aa: CASSPHVTDTEAFF
CDR3nt: TGTGCCAGCAGTCCTCACGTAACGGACACTGAAGCTTTCTTT

v_gene: TRBV6-5
d_gene: TRBD1
j_gene: TRBJ1-2
len: 15
abundance: .
CDR3aa: CASRETGVDNYGYTF
CDR3nt: TGTGCCAGCAGGGAGACAGGGGTTGATAACTATGGCTACACCTTC

v_gene: TRBV2
d_gene: TRBD2
j_gene: TRBJ2-7
len: 15
abundance: .
CDR3aa: CASSEWAGGYNEQYF
CDR3nt: TGTGCCAGCAGTGAGTGGGCGGGAGGGTACAATGAGCAGTACTTC

v_gene: TRBV27
d_gene: .
j_gene: TRBJ1-6
len: 12
abundance: few
CDR3aa: CASRDVGSPLHF
CDR3nt: TGTGCCAGCAGGGACGTGGGTTCACCCCTCCACTTT

v_gene: TRBV20-1
d_gene: TRBD2
j_gene: TRBJ2-5
len: 14
abundance: few
CDR3aa: CSARARTSQETQYF
CDR3nt: TGCAGTGCTAGAGCCCGGACTAGTCAAGAGACCCAGTACTTC

v_gene: TRBV27
d_gene: .
j_gene: TRBJ1-1
len: 16
abundance: .
CDR3aa: CASSLSVLLMNTEAFF
CDR3nt: TGTGCCAGCAGTTTATCGGTCCTGCTAATGAACACTGAAGCTTTCTTT

v_gene: TRBV5-6
d_gene: .
j_gene: TRBJ1-5
len: 12
abundance: .
CDR3aa: CASSSFSQPQHF
CDR3nt: TGTGCCAGCAGCTCTTTTAGTCAGCCCCAGCATTTT

v_gene: TRBV7-9
d_gene: .
j_gene: TRBJ2-3
len: 17
abundance: .
CDR3aa: CASRKTGGGPSTDTQYF
CDR3nt: TGTGCCAGCAGAAAAACTGGCGGGGGCCCAAGCACAGATACGCAGTATTTT

v_gene: TRBV4-3
d_gene: .
j_gene: TRBJ2-7
len: 15
abundance: .
CDR3aa: CASSRDRSPFYEQYF
CDR3nt: TGCGCCAGCAGCCGAGACCGATCCCCTTTCTACGAGCAGTACTTC

v_gene: TRBV20-1
d_gene: .
j_gene: TRBJ1-2
len: 15
abundance: .
CDR3aa: CSAVPGDSANYGYTF
CDR3nt: TGCAGTGCTGTCCCCGGCGACAGCGCTAACTATGGCTACACCTTC

v_gene: TRBV5-1
d_gene: TRBD1
j_gene: TRBJ1-2
len: 13
abundance: few
CDR3aa: CASSEGQAGRYTF
CDR3nt: TGCGCCAGCAGCGAAGGACAGGCGGGGCGCTACACCTTC

v_gene: TRBV27
d_gene: .
j_gene: TRBJ2-7
len: 15
abundance: few
CDR3aa: CASSLEPRQSYEQYF
CDR3nt: TGTGCCAGCAGTTTAGAACCCCGGCAGAGCTACGAGCAGTACTTC

v_gene: TRBV12-3/TRBV12-4
d_gene: TRBD1
j_gene: TRBJ1-6
len: 16
abundance: .
CDR3aa: CAGSFGTGIYNSPLHF
CDR3nt: TGTGCCGGCAGTTTTGGGACAGGGATTTACAATTCACCCCTCCACTTT

v_gene: TRBV6-5
d_gene: TRBD2
j_gene: TRBJ2-5
len: 14
abundance: few
CDR3aa: CASRRAGVQETQYF
CDR3nt: TGTGCCAGCAGACGAGCGGGAGTTCAAGAGACCCAGTACTTC

v_gene: TRBV4-1
d_gene: .
j_gene: TRBJ1-2
len: 15
abundance: .
CDR3aa: CASSHPGPANYGYTF
CDR3nt: TGCGCCAGCAGCCACCCGGGACCGGCGAACTATGGCTACACCTTC

v_gene: TRBV7-9
d_gene: TRBD1
j_gene: TRBJ1-1
len: 14
abundance: few
CDR3aa: CASSLEGAHTEAFF
CDR3nt: TGTGCCAGCAGCTTAGAGGGGGCTCACACTGAAGCTTTCTTT

v_gene: TRBV7-9
d_gene: TRBD2
j_gene: TRBJ2-6
len: 17
abundance: .
CDR3aa: CASSSTSAYSGANVLTF
CDR3nt: TGTGCCAGCAGCTCTACTAGCGCTTACTCTGGGGCCAACGTCCTGACTTTC

v_gene: TRBV25-1
d_gene: .
j_gene: TRBJ2-7
len: 15
abundance: .
CDR3aa: CASSEVGSRSHEQYF
CDR3nt: TGTGCCAGCAGTGAGGTTGGGTCCAGGTCCCACGAGCAGTACTTC

v_gene: TRBV7-9
d_gene: .
j_gene: TRBJ1-6
len: 16
abundance: .
CDR3aa: CASSSGESSYNSPLHF
CDR3nt: TGTGCCAGCAGCTCAGGGGAAAGCTCCTATAATTCACCCCTCCACTTT

v_gene: TRBV4-1
d_gene: .
j_gene: TRBJ2-7
len: 14
abundance: few
CDR3aa: CASSHDRRVYEQYF
CDR3nt: TGCGCCAGCAGCCACGACCGACGAGTCTACGAGCAGTACTTC

v_gene: TRBV4-1
d_gene: TRBD2
j_gene: TRBJ2-1
len: 17
abundance: .
CDR3aa: CASSQVDGRAVGNEQFF
CDR3nt: TGCGCCAGCAGCCAAGTGGACGGGAGGGCCGTTGGCAATGAGCAGTTCTTC

v_gene: TRBV15
d_gene: .
j_gene: TRBJ2-7
len: 14
abundance: .
CDR3aa: CATRAMAGYNEQYF
CDR3nt: TGTGCCACCAGAGCTATGGCAGGATACAATGAGCAGTACTTC

v_gene: TRBV7-9
d_gene: .
j_gene: TRBJ1-1
len: 14
abundance: many
CDR3aa: CASSQRGTNTEAFF
CDR3nt: TGTGCCAGCAGCCAGCGCGGAACGAACACTGAAGCTTTCTTT

v_gene: TRBV7-8
d_gene: .
j_gene: TRBJ2-1
len: 18
abundance: .
CDR3aa: CASSNPGNGDRSYNEQFF
CDR3nt: TGTGCCAGCAGCAATCCAGGGAATGGCGACCGATCCTACAATGAGCAGTTCTTC

v_gene: TRBV6-5
d_gene: TRBD1
j_gene: TRBJ2-5
len: 12
abundance: few
CDR3aa: CASSRITGGWYF
CDR3nt: TGTGCCAGCAGTCGGATTACAGGGGGCTGGTACTTC